This T cell receptor beta chain was documented in a study of beta chain features in type 1 diabetes. Study results and caveats: Compared to healthy donors, patients appeared to have naive, central memory and Treg TCRB repertoires that were more alike. PCR might preferentially amplify shorter templates, equally in patients and controls.

Only a few counts were recorded for this clone. Its antigen is unknown. The germline CDR1 and CDR2 sequences are SGHDT and YYEEEE. V was trimmed by 1 base and J by 4 bases, leaving 12 bases between them. CDR3 length equals 15 residues. Every bit of the isolated RNA underwent reverse transcription, so sequencing read expressed TCRB transcripts. This table comes from immunoSEQ multiplex PCR, and its TCRdb copy is limited to in-frame clones, with some not included. The table lists fewer than 500,000 clones, about 14% of them singletons. Each of the CD4+ naive, central memory, regulatory and stem cell-like memory populations was sorted via CD45RO/CCR7/CD25/CD127/CD95/CD27.

The rearrangement links TRBV5-6 to TRBJ1-5; no firm D call. The receptor was derived from a man younger than 40 in good health. Input material: naive CD4+ T cells from blood. The CDR3 protein is CASSLIRQPNQPQHF. The CDR3 DNA is TGTGCCAGCAGCTTGATTAGGCAACCTAATCAGCCCCAGCATTTT.